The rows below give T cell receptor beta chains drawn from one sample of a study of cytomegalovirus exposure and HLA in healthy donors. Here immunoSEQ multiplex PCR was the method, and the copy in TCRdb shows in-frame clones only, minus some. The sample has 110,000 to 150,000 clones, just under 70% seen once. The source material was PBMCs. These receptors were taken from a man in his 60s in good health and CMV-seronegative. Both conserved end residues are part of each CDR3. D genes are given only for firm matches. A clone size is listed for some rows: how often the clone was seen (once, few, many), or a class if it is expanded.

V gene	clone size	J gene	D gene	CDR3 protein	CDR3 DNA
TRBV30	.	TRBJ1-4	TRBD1	CAWSVQGKREKLFF	TGTGCCTGGAGTGTACAGGGGAAACGGGAAAAACTGTTTTTT
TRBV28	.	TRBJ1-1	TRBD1	CASSLLDRDTEAFF	TGTGCCAGCAGTTTATTGGACAGGGATACTGAAGCTTTCTTT
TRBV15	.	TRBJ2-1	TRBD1	CATSRVSPTGTDNEQFF	TGTGCCACCAGCAGAGTTTCCCCCACCGGGACAGACAATGAGCAGTTCTTC
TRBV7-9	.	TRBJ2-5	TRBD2	CASSFSSGRQETQYF	TGTGCCAGCAGCTTTTCTAGCGGGAGGCAAGAGACCCAGTACTTC
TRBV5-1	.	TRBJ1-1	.	CASSLNFVTAPAFF	TGCGCCAGCAGCTTGAACTTCGTGACAGCTCCAGCTTTCTTT
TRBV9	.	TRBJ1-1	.	CASSPTGTPNTEAFF	TGTGCCAGCAGCCCCACCGGGACACCGAACACTGAAGCTTTCTTT
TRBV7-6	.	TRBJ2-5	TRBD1	CASSLGTGRQETQYF	TGTGCCAGCAGCTTAGGGACAGGGAGACAAGAGACCCAGTACTTC
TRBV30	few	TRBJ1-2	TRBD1	CAWSPPGQGASTF	TGTGCCTGGAGCCCTCCGGGACAGGGGGCATCCACCTTC
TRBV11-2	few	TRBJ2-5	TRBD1	CASSSDREETQYF	TGTGCCAGCAGCTCGGACAGGGAAGAGACCCAGTACTTC
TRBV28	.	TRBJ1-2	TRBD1	CASSSGTGTYGYTF	TGTGCCAGCAGTTCCGGGACAGGGACCTATGGCTACACCTTC
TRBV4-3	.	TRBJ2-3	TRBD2	CASSQEGGNTQYF	TGCGCCAGCAGCCAAGAGGGGGGGAATACGCAGTATTTT
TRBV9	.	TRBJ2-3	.	CASSVGAGSTDTQYF	TGTGCCAGCAGCGTAGGGGCAGGTAGCACAGATACGCAGTATTTT
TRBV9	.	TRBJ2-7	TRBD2	CASSVGGRAYEQYF	TGTGCCAGCAGCGTTGGCGGGAGGGCCTACGAGCAGTACTTC
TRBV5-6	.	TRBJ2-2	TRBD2	CASSYEGLAGANTGELFF	TGTGCCAGCAGCTATGAGGGACTAGCGGGAGCGAACACCGGGGAGCTGTTTTTT
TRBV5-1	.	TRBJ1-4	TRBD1	CASSLTGQGREKLFF	TGCGCCAGCAGCTTGACGGGACAGGGGAGGGAAAAACTGTTTTTT
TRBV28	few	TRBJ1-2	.	CASSLGPSRRRGYTF	TGTGCCAGCAGTTTGGGCCCCTCCAGAAGGCGCGGCTACACCTTC
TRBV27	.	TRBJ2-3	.	CASSSGQGRQDTQYF	TGTGCCAGCAGTTCCGGCCAGGGCCGGCAGGATACGCAGTATTTT
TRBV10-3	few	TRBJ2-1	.	CAIGRRGITNEQFF	TGTGCCATCGGCCGTAGGGGTATAACGAATGAGCAGTTCTTC
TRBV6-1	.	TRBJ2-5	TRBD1	CASSEQGALVETQYF	TGTGCCAGCAGTGAACAGGGGGCACTAGTTGAGACCCAGTACTTC
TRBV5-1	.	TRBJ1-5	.	CASSLRGAGQPQHF	TGCGCCAGCAGCTTGCGGGGGGCCGGTCAGCCCCAGCATTTT
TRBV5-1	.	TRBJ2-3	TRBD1	CASSPTGQRTDTQYF	TGCGCCAGCAGCCCGACGGGACAGAGGACAGATACGCAGTATTTT
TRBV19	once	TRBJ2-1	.	CASKGGAAYNEQFF	TGTGCCAGTAAAGGCGGAGCGGCCTACAATGAGCAGTTCTTC
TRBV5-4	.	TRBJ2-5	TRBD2	CASSPGLAEETQYF	TGTGCCAGCAGCCCGGGACTAGCGGAAGAGACCCAGTACTTC
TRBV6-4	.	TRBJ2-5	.	CASSENSYETQYF	TGTGCCAGCAGTGAAAATAGTTATGAGACCCAGTACTTC
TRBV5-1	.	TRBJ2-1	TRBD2	CASSLAGLAGGQRVDEQFF	TGCGCCAGCAGCTTGGCCGGGCTAGCGGGAGGGCAAAGGGTCGATGAGCAGTTCTTC